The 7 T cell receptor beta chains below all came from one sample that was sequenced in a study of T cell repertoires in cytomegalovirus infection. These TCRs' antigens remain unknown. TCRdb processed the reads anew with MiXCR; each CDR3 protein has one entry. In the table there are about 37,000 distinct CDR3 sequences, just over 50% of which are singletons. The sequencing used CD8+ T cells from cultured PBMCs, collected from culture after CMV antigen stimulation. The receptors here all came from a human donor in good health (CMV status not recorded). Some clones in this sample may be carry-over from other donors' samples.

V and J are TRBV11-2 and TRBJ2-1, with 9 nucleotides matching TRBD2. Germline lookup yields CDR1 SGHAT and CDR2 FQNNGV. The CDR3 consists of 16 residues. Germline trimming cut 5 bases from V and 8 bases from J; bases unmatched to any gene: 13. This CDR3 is CASSPWRKREVHEQFF. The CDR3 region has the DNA TGTGCCAGCAGCCCCTGGAGGAAGCGGGAGGTTCATGAGCAGTTCTTC.

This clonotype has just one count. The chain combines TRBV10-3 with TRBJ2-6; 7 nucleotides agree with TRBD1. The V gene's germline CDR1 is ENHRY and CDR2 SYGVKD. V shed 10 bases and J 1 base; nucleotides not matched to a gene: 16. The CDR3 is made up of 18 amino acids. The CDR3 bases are TGTGCCACCGGCCCGGACAGGACGGAGGTTTCTGGGGCCAACGTCCTGACTTTC. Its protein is CATGPDRTEVSGANVLTF.

CDR3 residues: CASSSRTGVTEAFF. The CDR3 nucleotides are TGTGCCAGCAGTTCTCGGACAGGGGTCACTGAAGCTTTCTTT. The genes are TRBV27 and TRBJ1-1; 9 bases line up with TRBD1. With 4 bases clipped from V and 4 bases from J, the junction kept 4 bases outside the gene matches. This CDR3 contains 14 residues. Germline CDR1 is MNHEY and CDR2 is SMNVEV (reference sequence).

The CDR3 is CASSFGGVGVTEAFF. Written as DNA, the CDR3 is TGTGCCAGCAGTTTTGGAGGGGTCGGAGTCACTGAAGCTTTCTTT. V usage is TRBV27 and J usage is TRBJ1-1; possible D gene TRBD1, 5 bases. Trimming pared 3 bases from V and 4 bases from J, leaving 15 bases between. The CDR3 runs 15 residues. Germline-derived CDR1 and CDR2 are MNHEY and SMNVEV (reference sequence).

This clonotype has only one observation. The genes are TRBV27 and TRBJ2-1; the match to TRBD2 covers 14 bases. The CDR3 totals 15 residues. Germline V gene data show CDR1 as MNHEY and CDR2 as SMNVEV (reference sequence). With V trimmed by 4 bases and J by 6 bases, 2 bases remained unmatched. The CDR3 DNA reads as TGTGCCAGCAGTTCCGGGACTAGCGGGAGCAATGAGCAGTTCTTC. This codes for CASSSGTSGSNEQFF.

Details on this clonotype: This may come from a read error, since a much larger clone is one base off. This chain's CDR3 is CRATKGLAGISYEQYF. The CDR3, as DNA: TGCAGAGCCACCAAAGGACTAGCGGGGATATCCTACGAGCAGTACTTC. The genes are TRBV20-1 and TRBJ2-7; 12 bases agree with TRBD2. The CDR3 extends over 16 amino acids. The germline gives CDR1 DFQATT, CDR2 SNEGSKA (reference sequence).

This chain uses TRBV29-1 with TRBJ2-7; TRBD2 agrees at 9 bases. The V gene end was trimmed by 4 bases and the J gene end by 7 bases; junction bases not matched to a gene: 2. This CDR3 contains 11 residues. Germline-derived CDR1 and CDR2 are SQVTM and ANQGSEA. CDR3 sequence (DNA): TGCAGCGTTGTCCTAGCGGGAGAGCAGTACTTC. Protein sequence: CSVVLAGEQYF.